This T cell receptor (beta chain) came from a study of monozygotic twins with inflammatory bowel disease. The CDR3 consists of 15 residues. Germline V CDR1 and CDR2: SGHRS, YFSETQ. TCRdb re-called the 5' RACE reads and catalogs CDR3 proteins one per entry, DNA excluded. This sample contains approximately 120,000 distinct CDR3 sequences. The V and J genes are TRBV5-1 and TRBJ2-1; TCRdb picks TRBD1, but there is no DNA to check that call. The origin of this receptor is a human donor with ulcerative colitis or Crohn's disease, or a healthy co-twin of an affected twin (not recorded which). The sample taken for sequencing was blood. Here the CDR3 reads CASSSSSGLANEQFF.